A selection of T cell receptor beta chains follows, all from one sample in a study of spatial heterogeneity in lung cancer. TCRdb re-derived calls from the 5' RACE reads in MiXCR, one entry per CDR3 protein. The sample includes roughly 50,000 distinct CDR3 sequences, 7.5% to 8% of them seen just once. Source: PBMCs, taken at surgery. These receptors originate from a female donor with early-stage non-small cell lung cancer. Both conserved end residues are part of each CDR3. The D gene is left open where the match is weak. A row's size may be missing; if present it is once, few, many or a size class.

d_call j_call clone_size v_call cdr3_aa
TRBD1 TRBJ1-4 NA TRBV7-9 CASSLLGQGATNEKLFF
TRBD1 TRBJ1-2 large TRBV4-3 CASSQDYQRDSYGYTF
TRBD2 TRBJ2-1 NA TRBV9 CASSERGGIYEQFF
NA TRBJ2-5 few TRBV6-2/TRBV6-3 CASSYPGGEETQYF
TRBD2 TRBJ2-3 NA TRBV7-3 CASSLTWGGTDAQYF
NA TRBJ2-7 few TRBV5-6 CASTRSAGTSYEQYF
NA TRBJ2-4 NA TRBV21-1 CAASRDRGFSKNIQYF
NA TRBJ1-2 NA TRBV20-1 CSASPGKANYGYTF
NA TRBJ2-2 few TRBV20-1 CSARAGQKSNTGELFF
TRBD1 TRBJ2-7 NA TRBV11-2 CASSPRTGLAYEQYF
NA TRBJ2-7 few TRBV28 CASSLLSTKIRLEQYF
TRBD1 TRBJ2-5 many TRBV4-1 CASSHAGQAPTETQYF
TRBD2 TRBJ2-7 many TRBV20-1 CSALAGGVIYEQYF
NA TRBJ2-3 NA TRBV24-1 CATSDGSGSPDTQYF
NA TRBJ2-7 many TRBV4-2 CASSLGGGEPEQYF
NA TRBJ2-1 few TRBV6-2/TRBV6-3 CASSYIGAANNEQFF
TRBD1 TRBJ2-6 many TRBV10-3 CAISDEGAPLGANVLTF
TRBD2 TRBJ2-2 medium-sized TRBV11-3 CASSGLAGELFF
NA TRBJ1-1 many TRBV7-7 CASSPGLITEAFF
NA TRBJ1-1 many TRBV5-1 CASSQTANTEAFF